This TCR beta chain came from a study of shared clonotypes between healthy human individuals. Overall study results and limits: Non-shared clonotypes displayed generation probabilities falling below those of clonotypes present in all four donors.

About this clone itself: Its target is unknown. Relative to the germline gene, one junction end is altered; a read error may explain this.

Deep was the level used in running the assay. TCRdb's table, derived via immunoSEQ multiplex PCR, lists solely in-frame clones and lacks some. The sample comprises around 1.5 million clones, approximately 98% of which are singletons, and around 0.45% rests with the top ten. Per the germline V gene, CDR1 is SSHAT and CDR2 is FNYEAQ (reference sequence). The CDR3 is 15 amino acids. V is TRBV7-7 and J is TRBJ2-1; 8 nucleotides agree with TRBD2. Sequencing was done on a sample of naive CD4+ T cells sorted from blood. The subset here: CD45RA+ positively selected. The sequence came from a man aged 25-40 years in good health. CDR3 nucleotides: TGTGCTAGCAGCTTAAGCAGCGGGAGTCCCCATGAGCAGTTCTTC. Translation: CASSLSSGSPHEQFF.